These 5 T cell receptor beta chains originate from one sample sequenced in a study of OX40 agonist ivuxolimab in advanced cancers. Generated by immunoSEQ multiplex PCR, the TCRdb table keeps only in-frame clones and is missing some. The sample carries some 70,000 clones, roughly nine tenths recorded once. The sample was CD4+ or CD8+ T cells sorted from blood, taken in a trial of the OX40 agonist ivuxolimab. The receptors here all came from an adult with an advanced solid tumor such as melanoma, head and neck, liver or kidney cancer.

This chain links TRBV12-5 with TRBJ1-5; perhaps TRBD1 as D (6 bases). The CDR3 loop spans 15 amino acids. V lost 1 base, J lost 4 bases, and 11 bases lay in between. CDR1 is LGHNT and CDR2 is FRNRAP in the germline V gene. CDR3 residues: CASGLEGQPNQPQHF. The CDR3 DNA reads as TGTGCTAGTGGTTTGGAAGGACAGCCGAATCAGCCCCAGCATTTT.

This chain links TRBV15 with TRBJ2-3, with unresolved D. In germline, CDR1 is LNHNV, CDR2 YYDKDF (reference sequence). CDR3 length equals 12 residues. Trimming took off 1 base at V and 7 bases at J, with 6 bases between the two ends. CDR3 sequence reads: CATSRAAYTQYF. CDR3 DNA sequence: TGTGCCACCAGCAGAGCAGCATATACGCAGTATTTT. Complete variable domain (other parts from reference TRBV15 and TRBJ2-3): DAMVIQNPRYQVTQFGKPVTLSCSQTLNHNVMYWYQQKSSQAPKLLFHYYDKDFNNEADTPDNFQSRRPNTSFCFLDIRSPGLGDTAMYLCATSRAAYTQYFGPGTRLTVL.

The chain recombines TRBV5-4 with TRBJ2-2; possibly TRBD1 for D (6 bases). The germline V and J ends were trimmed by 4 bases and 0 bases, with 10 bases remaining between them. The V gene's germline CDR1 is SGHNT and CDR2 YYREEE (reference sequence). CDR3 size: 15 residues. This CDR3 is CASSPGHANTGELFF. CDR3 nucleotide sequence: TGTGCCAGCAGCCCGGGACACGCGAACACCGGGGAGCTGTTTTTT.

The DNA for the CDR3 is TGTGCCAGCAGTGTGGAAAGTTACACCGGGGAGCTGTTTTTT. This translates into CASSVESYTGELFF. J is TRBJ2-2 and V is TRBV6-1; no reliable D call. The V gene's germline CDR1 is MNHNS and CDR2 SASEGT. The V gene lost 4 bases and the J gene lost 3 bases, with 9 bases spanning the gap. This CDR3 is 14 amino acids long.

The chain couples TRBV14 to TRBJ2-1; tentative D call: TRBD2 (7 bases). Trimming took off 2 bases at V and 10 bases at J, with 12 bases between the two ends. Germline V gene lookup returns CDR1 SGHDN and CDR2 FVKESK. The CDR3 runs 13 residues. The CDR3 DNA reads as TGTGCCAGCAGCCAACTTAGGGGGGGGGAGCAGTTCTTC. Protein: CASSQLRGGEQFF.